The next 19 T cell receptor beta chains were all read from a single sample in a study of technical replicates of blood from a handful of donors. Sequencing used immunoSEQ multiplex PCR; TCRdb keeps in-frame clones, though not all of them. The sample has fewer than 90,000 clones, around nine tenths seen once. Sequencing used T cells isolated from PBMCs. The receptors derive from a human donor in good health.

This chain links TRBV5-1 with TRBJ2-4; TRBD2 matches 8 bases. Germline CDR1 is SGHRS and CDR2 is YFSETQ. This CDR3 is built from 20 residues. V lost 0 bases and J lost 1; bases outside the gene matches: 15. The CDR3 protein is CASSLVTSGSLSLAKNIQYF. The CDR3 DNA follows: TGCGCCAGCAGCTTGGTTACTAGCGGCTCACTCAGCTTGGCCAAAAACATTCAGTACTTC.

The chain employs TRBV28 and TRBJ2-1, with D uncertain. The V end lost 6 bases, the J end lost 7 bases, and 10 bases lay between the germline ends. Germline loops: CDR1 MDHEN, CDR2 SYDVKM. The CDR3 covers 12 residues. The CDR3 DNA sequence: TGTGCCAGCAGAAACATGGTGAATGAGCAGTTCTTC. It yields the protein CASRNMVNEQFF.

CDR3 region: CASSSDRLISYGYTF. CDR3 DNA sequence: TGTGCCAGCAGCTCCGACAGACTTATTAGCTATGGCTACACCTTC. The chain links TRBV14 to TRBJ1-2; tentatively, D is TRBD1 (5 bases). CDR3 length: 15 residues. CDR1 SGHDN and CDR2 FVKESK come from the germline V gene. The germline V and J ends were trimmed by 5 bases and 4 bases, with 17 bases remaining between them.

The genes are TRBV11-2 and TRBJ1-4, with D perhaps TRBD1 (6 bases). Looked up from germline, CDR1 is SGHAT and CDR2 is FQNNGV. This CDR3 has 12 amino acids. With 5 bases removed from V and 8 bases from J, the gap between germline ends came to 9 bases. CDR3 sequence: CASSRDREKLFF. CDR3 in DNA: TGTGCCAGCAGCCGAGACAGGGAAAAACTGTTTTTT. The complete variable domain, with remaining parts taken from reference TRBV11-2 and TRBJ1-4, reads EAGVAQSPRYKIIEKRQSVAFWCNPISGHATLYWYQQILGQGPKLLIQFQNNGVVDDSQLPKDRFSAERLKGVDSTLKIQPAKLEDSAVYLCASSRDREKLFFGSGTQLSVL.

This clone appeared a single time. J is TRBJ2-5 and V is TRBV18, with D tentatively TRBD1 (5 bases). The CDR3 sequence is 16 residues long. From germline, CDR1 is KGHSH and CDR2 LQKENI. V lost 1 base to trimming and J lost 4 bases, with 16 bases between them. The CDR3 DNA is TGTGCCAGCTCACCACTTGTGGCAGGGCCGGGAGAGACCCAGTACTTC. Amino acid sequence: CASSPLVAGPGETQYF. Filled out from reference TRBV18 and TRBJ2-5, the complete variable domain reads NAGVMQNPRHLVRRRGQEARLRCSPMKGHSHVYWYRQLPEEGLKFMVYLQKENIIDESGMPKERFSAEFPKEGPSILRIQQVVRGDSAAYFCASSPLVAGPGETQYFGPGTRLLVL.

This chain links TRBV7-6 with TRBJ1-1; D call uncertain. CDR3 length equals 14 residues. Germline loops: CDR1 SGHVS, CDR2 FNYEAQ. The ends were cut back, 5 bases at V and 4 bases at J, with 14 bases in the middle. The CDR3 loop is CASSLRSPSTEAFF. The CDR3 DNA sequence: TGTGCCAGCAGCCTAAGAAGCCCTTCCACTGAAGCTTTCTTT.

This clone has only one observation. V and J are TRBV9 and TRBJ2-5, with 9 bases matching TRBD2. The CDR3 sequence is 14 residues long. Germline V gene sequence: CDR1 SGDLS, CDR2 YYNGEE. V lost 3 bases to trimming and J lost 4 bases; unmatched junction nucleotides: 4. This CDR3 is CASSEAGGGETQYF. In DNA form, the CDR3 reads TGTGCCAGCAGCGAAGCGGGAGGAGGAGAGACCCAGTACTTC.

V and J are TRBV4-1 and TRBJ2-3, with TRBD2 matching over 11 bases. The CDR3 has 18 amino acids. From germline, CDR1 is MGHRA and CDR2 YSYEKL. J lost 6 bases, V lost 0 bases, and 11 bases had no gene match. CDR3 protein: CASSQDYLAGGKEDTQYF. In nucleotides, the CDR3 is TGCGCCAGCAGCCAAGATTATTTAGCGGGAGGGAAAGAGGATACGCAGTATTTT.

The rearrangement links TRBV4-2 to TRBJ2-4; perhaps TRBD2 as D (5 bases). Germline V gene sequence: CDR1 LGHNA, CDR2 YNFKEQ. Trimming removed 0 bases at V and 6 bases at J, with 12 bases between. The CDR3 is 15 amino acids. The CDR3 DNA follows: TGTGCCAGCAGCCAAGATAGAGAGGGTCTAAACATTCAGTACTTC. Residues: CASSQDREGLNIQYF.

This chain uses TRBV11-2 with TRBJ1-1; D remains unclear. Per germline, CDR1 SGHAT and CDR2 FQNNGV. This CDR3 is built from 17 residues. V lost 5 bases, J lost 2 bases, and 21 bases lay in between. The CDR3: CASSPGSAGGPNTEAFF. CDR3 nucleotide sequence: TGTGCCAGCAGCCCCGGTTCGGCGGGAGGACCTAACACTGAAGCTTTCTTT.

This clone has a single count. The V call is TRBV7-2, the J call TRBJ2-7, with 9 bases matching TRBD1. Looked up from germline, CDR1 is SGHTA and CDR2 is FQGNSA. The CDR3 totals 15 residues. V was pared by 1 base and J by 4 bases, with 5 bases of the junction left unmatched. CDR3 sequence reads: CASSLGGTGLYEQYF. Here the CDR3 DNA reads TGTGCCAGCAGCTTAGGAGGGACAGGGTTATACGAGCAGTACTTC.

CDR3 sequence reads: CASSVEGLAVETQYF. In DNA form, the CDR3 reads TGTGCCAGCAGCGTAGAAGGACTAGCGGTAGAGACCCAGTACTTC. The chain recombines TRBV9 with TRBJ2-5; 10 nucleotides match TRBD2. The germline V gene encodes CDR1 SGDLS and CDR2 YYNGEE. After removal of 0 bases from V and 4 bases from J, the junction contained 3 bases not matched to a gene. There are 15 residues in the CDR3.

Here the CDR3 reads CASSYFGTSGVNEQFF. CDR3 DNA: TGTGCCAGCAGTTACTTCGGGACTAGCGGGGTGAATGAGCAGTTCTTC. The V call is TRBV6-5, the J call TRBJ2-1; 13 bases line up with TRBD2. The ends lost 1 base at V and 7 bases at J; junction bases unmatched: 4. The CDR3 consists of 16 residues. Per germline, CDR1 MNHEY and CDR2 SVGAGI.

The chain couples TRBV5-1 to TRBJ1-1; a weak D match, TRBD1 (6 bases). The CDR3 consists of 14 residues. With 0 bases removed from V and 5 bases from J, the gap between germline ends came to 11 bases. The germline CDR1 and CDR2 sequences are SGHRS and YFSETQ. The CDR3 bases are TGCGCCAGCAGCTTGGAGACAGGTTGGACTGAAGCTTTCTTT. Residues: CASSLETGWTEAFF.

This clone was observed a single time. CDR3 in DNA: TGTGCCAGTAGTAGAGAGCCGGGCTACGAGCAGTACTTC. Translated, it gives CASSREPGYEQYF. V is TRBV19 and J is TRBJ2-7; D is uncertain. The ends were cut back, 4 bases at V and 3 bases at J, with 10 bases in the middle. The germline gives CDR1 LNHDA, CDR2 SQIVND (reference sequence). This CDR3 has 13 residues.

The V gene is TRBV11-3, the J gene TRBJ2-2; no clear D gene. The CDR3 has 11 amino acids. From germline, CDR1 is SGHNT and CDR2 YENEEA. Trimming left V 5 bases short and J 5 bases short, with 3 bases between. The CDR3 DNA sequence: TGTGCCAGCAGCCGTACCGGGGAGCTGTTTTTT. Translated: CASSRTGELFF.

The chain joins TRBV19 to TRBJ2-3; 8 bases fit TRBD1. The CDR3 runs 15 residues. V was clipped by 2 bases and J by 5 bases; unmatched bases: 6. Germline V gives CDR1 LNHDA, CDR2 SQIVND (reference sequence). This CDR3 reads CASSISRQGLDTQYF. The DNA of the CDR3 is TGTGCCAGTAGTATATCGAGACAGGGGCTAGATACGCAGTATTTT.

The genes are TRBV5-1 and TRBJ2-1; 10 positions match TRBD2. The junction had 3 bases not matched to a gene; V was cut back by 2 bases and J by 7 bases. The germline V gene encodes CDR1 SGHRS and CDR2 YFSETQ. The CDR3 extends over 14 amino acids. This CDR3 reads CASSFPSGSNEQFF. The DNA of the CDR3 is TGCGCCAGCAGCTTCCCTAGCGGGAGTAATGAGCAGTTCTTC.

The chain has TRBV5-4 and TRBJ1-5; 8 bases are a match to TRBD1. The CDR3 is 15 amino acids. V shed 4 bases and J 2 bases; nucleotides not matched to a gene: 5. Germline assignment: CDR1 SGHNT and CDR2 YYREEE (reference sequence). This CDR3 reads CASSNQGAGNQPQHF. The CDR3 DNA sequence: TGTGCCAGCAGCAACCAGGGGGCGGGCAATCAGCCCCAGCATTTT.